The T cell receptor beta chain described here comes from a study of blood T cell repertoires in COVID-19. Study at large: Specimens from acute and convalescent COVID-19 originated in the United States, Italy and Spain. PBMCs, B-cell-depleted T cells, or T cells were the source of the cDNA or gDNA that made up the material.

With V trimmed by 4 bases and J by 4 bases, 7 bases remained unmatched. Germline CDR1 and CDR2: SGHDT and YYEEEE. The CDR3 contains 15 residues. Source study methods: How many nucleated cells were present was estimated from reference gene primer amplification. Libraries were prepared by immunoSEQ multiplex PCR; TCRdb keeps only in-frame clonotypes and omits some of them. The V and J calls and clone size were taken over from that table, and D and trimming were inferred from the DNA. The sample gives tens of thousands of clones, over 80% of which show up once; 24% is in the top ten. This TCR was sampled from a man in his fifties with active or convalescent COVID-19. The genes are TRBV5-6 and TRBJ2-7, with 11 bases matching TRBD2. The sample taken for sequencing was peripheral blood. The CDR3 loop reads CASSRTGTSGYEQYV. CDR3 bases: TGTGCCAGCAGCCGGACCGGGACTAGCGGTTACGAGCAGTACGTC.